This TCR beta chain was retrieved from a study of control samples from healthy donors and cancer patients. The CDR3 sequence is 16 residues long. Measured with immunoSEQ multiplex PCR; TCRdb has only the in-frame clones, and not every one. Of 75,000 to 95,000 clones listed, around nine tenths are singletons. This receptor was taken from a woman in her fifties or sixties in good health. Sequenced input: blood. The V and J genes are TRBV1 and TRBJ1-2; the table assigns TRBD1, which was not confirmed against the DNA. TRBV1 is a known pseudogene. The CDR3 bases are TGCACCAGCAGCCAGAAGCCTCCTCGACAGGGTGAGGGCTACACCTTC. This sequence encodes CTSSQKPPRQGEGYTF.